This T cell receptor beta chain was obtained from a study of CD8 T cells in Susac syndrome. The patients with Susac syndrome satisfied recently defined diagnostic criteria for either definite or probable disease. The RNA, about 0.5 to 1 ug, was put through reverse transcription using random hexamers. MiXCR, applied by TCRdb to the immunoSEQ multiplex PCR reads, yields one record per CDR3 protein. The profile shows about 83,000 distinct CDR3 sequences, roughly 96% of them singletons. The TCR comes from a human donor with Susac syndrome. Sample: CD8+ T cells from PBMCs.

The CDR3 DNA follows: TGCAGTGCTAGAGCAGTCGGGACCCCCTACGAGCAGTACTTC. Translated, it gives CSARAVGTPYEQYF. The V gene is TRBV20-1, the J gene TRBJ2-7; D possibly matches TRBD1 or TRBD2 (5 bases each). The CDR3 contains 14 residues. Between the trimmed V and J ends, which lost 1 base and 2 bases, there was a span of 12 bases. Germline V lookup: CDR1 DFQATT, CDR2 SNEGSKA (reference sequence).